These 21 T cell receptor beta chains came from one sample sequenced in a study of cytomegalovirus exposure and HLA in healthy donors. The PCR employed 60 Vbeta primers together with 13 Jbeta primers. Some clones are missing from TCRdb's copy, which holds only in-frame ones; the method was immunoSEQ multiplex PCR. The table includes some 150,000 clones, about 72% detected once. The sequenced sample was PBMCs. The receptors were gathered from a human donor in good health.

The rearrangement joins TRBV10-3 to TRBJ2-3; TRBD1 matches at 10 bases. This CDR3 is 15 amino acids long. CDR1 ENHRY and CDR2 SYGVKD come from the germline V gene. Trimming cost V 5 bases and J 3 bases; bases outside gene matches: 5. CDR3: CAISQRTGGTDTQYF. DNA of the CDR3: TGTGCCATCAGTCAACGGACAGGGGGAACAGATACGCAGTATTTT.

The chain uses TRBV5-1 and TRBJ2-3, with 11 bases identical to TRBD1. J lost 4 bases, V lost 4 bases, and 2 bases had no gene match. The germline gives CDR1 SGHRS, CDR2 YFSETQ. CDR3 length equals 14 residues. The CDR3 DNA follows: TGCGCCAGCAGCCCGGGACAGGGGGCAGATACGCAGTATTTT. Translating gives CASSPGQGADTQYF.

The rearrangement uses TRBV2 and TRBJ1-6; possible D gene TRBD1, 6 bases. Trimming shortened V by 9 bases and J by 7 bases, and 13 bases separated the two germline ends. CDR1 and CDR2 from the germline V gene are SNHLY and FYNNEI. CDR3 size: 13 residues. This CDR3 reads CARGQNRNSPLHF. The CDR3 DNA reads TGTGCCAGAGGACAGAATAGGAATTCACCCCTCCACTTT.

This clone was counted a few times. This chain links TRBV5-1 with TRBJ1-1, with D perhaps TRBD1 (6 bases). The V end was cut by 2 bases, the J end by 4 bases, with 12 bases between. This CDR3 is 14 amino acids long. Germline CDR1 is SGHRS and CDR2 is YFSETQ. The CDR3 coding sequence is TGCGCCAGCAGCTTATTTGGCAGGGGCACTGAAGCTTTCTTT. Translating gives CASSLFGRGTEAFF.

This clone was seen only a few times. This sequence joins TRBV2 and TRBJ2-3; a possible D gene is TRBD1 (6 bases). The germline CDR1 and CDR2 sequences are SNHLY and FYNNEI. The ends were cut back, 4 bases at V and 4 bases at J, with 9 bases in the middle. This CDR3 has 13 residues. Here the CDR3 reads CASSGTVSDTQYF. CDR3 in DNA: TGTGCCAGCAGTGGGACAGTCTCAGATACGCAGTATTTT.

V is TRBV10-3 and J is TRBJ1-5; TRBD1 is a possible D gene (6 bases). CDR1 and CDR2 (germline): ENHRY, SYGVKD. CDR3 length: 14 amino acids. V was clipped by 6 bases and J by 3 bases, with 12 bases between them. CDR3 loop: CAIRSEGDNQPQHF. Written as DNA, the CDR3 is TGTGCCATCAGGTCCGAGGGGGACAATCAGCCCCAGCATTTT.

This chain uses TRBV19 with TRBJ2-5; 13 nucleotides agree with TRBD2. Trimming removed 3 bases from V and 5 bases from J; junction bases left unmatched: 3. The CDR3 has 15 amino acids. Per the germline V gene, CDR1 is LNHDA and CDR2 is SQIVND (reference sequence). CDR3 amino acids: CASSIGLAGVETQYF. The CDR3 DNA is TGTGCCAGTAGTATCGGACTAGCGGGAGTTGAGACCCAGTACTTC.

The chain carries TRBV11-2 and TRBJ1-1; 8 nucleotides line up with TRBD1. The CDR3 spans 15 residues. CDR1 and CDR2 from the germline V gene are SGHAT and FQNNGV. J was trimmed by 1 base and V by 4 bases; bases with no gene match: 5. CDR3 region: CASSSWDRQNTEAFF. CDR3 DNA sequence: TGTGCCAGCAGCTCTTGGGACAGGCAGAACACTGAAGCTTTCTTT. Supplemented by reference TRBV11-2 and TRBJ1-1, the full variable domain reads EAGVAQSPRYKIIEKRQSVAFWCNPISGHATLYWYQQILGQGPKLLIQFQNNGVVDDSQLPKDRFSAERLKGVDSTLKIQPAKLEDSAVYLCASSSWDRQNTEAFFGQGTRLTVV.

The CDR3 sequence is CASSLGTTSIYEQYF. The CDR3 coding sequence is TGTGCCAGCAGCTTGGGGACAACCAGCATCTACGAGCAGTACTTC. The rearrangement links TRBV11-3 to TRBJ2-7; possibly TRBD1 for D (6 bases). CDR3 size: 15 residues. Between the trimmed V and J ends, which lost 3 bases and 3 bases, there was a span of 15 bases. Germline V lookup: CDR1 SGHNT, CDR2 YENEEA.

J is TRBJ1-6 and V is TRBV6-5; tentative D call: TRBD1 (5 bases). The CDR3 runs 16 residues. Germline V lookup: CDR1 MNHEY, CDR2 SVGAGI. Deletions cut 0 bases from V and 5 bases from J, with 11 bases between. The CDR3: CASSYSSRGNNSPLHF. The CDR3 nucleotides are TGTGCCAGCAGTTACTCGAGTAGGGGAAATAATTCACCCCTCCACTTT.

This chain joins TRBV11-3 and TRBJ2-3; 9 nucleotides match TRBD2. CDR1 SGHNT and CDR2 YENEEA come from the germline V gene. The CDR3 is made up of 15 amino acids. V trimming: 1 base; J trimming: 4 bases; junction bases outside the gene matches: 3. CDR3 amino acids: CASSLGVAGADTQYF. The CDR3 coding sequence is TGTGCCAGCAGCTTAGGGGTAGCGGGGGCAGATACGCAGTATTTT.

The chain recombines TRBV5-1 with TRBJ1-3; D may be TRBD1 (6 bases). This CDR3 has 16 residues. The V gene's germline CDR1 is SGHRS and CDR2 YFSETQ. V lost 4 bases and J lost 0, with 14 bases in between. The CDR3 nucleotides are TGCGCCAGCAGCCTAAGACAGGTGGGCTCTGGAAACACCATATATTTT. This codes for CASSLRQVGSGNTIYF.

This clone was found a few times. V gene TRBV7-2 combines with J gene TRBJ2-3; TRBD2 agrees at 12 bases. Unmatched junction bases numbered 7, after V lost 5 bases and J lost 7 bases. CDR3 length: 15 residues. CDR1 is SGHTA and CDR2 is FQGNSA in the germline V gene. CDR3 nucleotide sequence: TGTGCCAGCAGCCCGTCTAGCGGGGGGGCGAATACGCAGTATTTT. Its translation is CASSPSSGGANTQYF.

This chain links TRBV6-5 with TRBJ2-5; 8 bases agree with TRBD1. Germline CDR1 is MNHEY and CDR2 is SVGAGI. V dropped 5 bases and J dropped 6; count of bases not matched to a gene: 11. The CDR3 totals 15 residues. In DNA form, the CDR3 reads TGTGCCAGCAGTGGGGGCAGGGGGCGCGGAAAGACCCAGTACTTC. Encoded protein: CASSGGRGRGKTQYF.

The V gene is TRBV2, the J gene TRBJ2-1; TRBD2 matches at 12 bases. The germline CDR1 and CDR2 sequences are SNHLY and FYNNEI. This CDR3 comprises 16 residues. V lost 0 bases to trimming and J lost 9 bases; unmatched junction nucleotides: 6. Here the CDR3 DNA reads TGTGCCAGCAGTGAAGCGGCTAGCGGGGGGGCCGGTGAGCAGTTCTTC. Its translation is CASSEAASGGAGEQFF.

The rearrangement links TRBV7-5 to TRBJ1-3. TRBV7-5 has pseudogene status. The CDR3 sequence is 14 residues long. CDR3: CARAGDRSGNTIYF. DNA for the CDR3: TGTGCCCGGGCGGGGGACCGCTCTGGAAACACCATATATTTT.

The chain has TRBV6-5 and TRBJ1-2; possible D gene TRBD1, 6 bases. From germline, CDR1 is MNHEY and CDR2 SVGAGI. The V gene lost 2 bases and the J gene lost 2 bases, with 9 bases spanning the gap. This CDR3 spans 14 amino acids. The CDR3 spells CASSYAGANYGYTF. The CDR3 nucleotides are TGTGCCAGCAGTTACGCAGGGGCCAACTATGGCTACACCTTC.

This chain connects TRBV7-2 to TRBJ1-3, with unresolved D. Trimming left V 1 base short and J 4 bases short, with 14 bases between. This CDR3 has 16 amino acids. Germline V gene sequence: CDR1 SGHTA, CDR2 FQGNSA. The CDR3 region has the DNA TGTGCCAGCAGCTTAGTTAGTAACCAGAGGGGAAACACCATATATTTT. This encodes CASSLVSNQRGNTIYF. Filled out from reference TRBV7-2 and TRBJ1-3, the complete variable domain reads GAGVSQSPSNKVTEKGKDVELRCDPISGHTALYWYRQSLGQGLEFLIYFQGNSAPDKSGLPSDRFSAERTGGSVSTLTIQRTQQEDSAVYLCASSLVSNQRGNTIYFGEGSWLTVV.

A few counts support this clone. The genes are TRBV5-6 and TRBJ1-3; maybe TRBD1 (5 bases). This CDR3 contains 16 residues. Germline values: CDR1 SGHDT, CDR2 YYEEEE. V was pared by 7 bases and J by 4 bases, with 21 bases between. The CDR3 bases are TGTGCCAGCTACCACGACAGTGGCGGGGAAGGAAACACCATATATTTT. It translates to CASYHDSGGEGNTIYF.

This clone occurred once. The chain joins TRBV5-1 to TRBJ2-1; the match to TRBD1 covers 7 bases. The trim removed 0 bases at V and 8 bases at J, leaving 8 bases unmatched. This CDR3 is 15 amino acids long. Germline loops: CDR1 SGHRS, CDR2 YFSETQ. CDR3 bases: TGCGCCAGCAGCTTGGTGCAGGGGGATTTGCATGAGCAGTTCTTC. Its translation: CASSLVQGDLHEQFF.

This chain links TRBV5-1 with TRBJ2-7; 9 bases are shared with TRBD1. In germline, CDR1 is SGHRS, CDR2 YFSETQ. The junction had 1 base not matched to a gene; V was cut back by 0 bases and J by 0 bases. This CDR3 has 15 amino acids. Written as DNA, the CDR3 is TGCGCCAGCAGCTTGGGGACAGGGGTCTCCTACGAGCAGTACTTC. Translated, it gives CASSLGTGVSYEQYF.